Reported below is one T cell receptor (beta chain). Looked up from germline, CDR1 is MNHNY and CDR2 is SVGAGI (reference sequence). Losses at the gene ends were 2 bases for V and 5 bases for J; bases not matched to a gene: 6. This CDR3 region has 14 residues. Assay: immunoSEQ multiplex PCR; the TCRdb copy retains only in-frame clones and omits some. Among about 180,000 clones listed, 86% were seen once. These data come from a study of blood T cell repertoires in COVID-19. The source material was PBMCs or T cells enriched from blood (not recorded which). The chain carries TRBV6-6 and TRBJ2-7, with 7 bases aligning to TRBD1. This receptor was taken from a woman in her 30s who had recovered from COVID-19. CDR3: CASSYGKGANEQYF. The CDR3 DNA sequence: TGTGCCAGCAGTTACGGAAAGGGGGCAAACGAGCAGTACTTC.